The entry that follows covers one T cell receptor beta chain sequence. This clone was counted only a few times. Its target antigen remains unknown. Base qualities are not provided; no much larger clone lies one nucleotide away. These data are taken from a study of cytomegalovirus exposure and HLA in healthy donors (dated by TCRdb to the late 2010s). Broadly, across the study: In an earlier analysis of fewer than 750 of the donors, 276 Gb of sequence data and roughly 100 million unique TCR beta sequences from 150 million to 200 million T cells were reported. Among roughly 370 genotyped donors of the cohort, an average of approximately 230,000 unique TCR beta nucleotide sequences were sequenced per donor, roughly 20% of them non-productive. To predict cytomegalovirus infection status, the study brought together high-throughput TCR immunosequencing, statistical association of individual TCRs with disease status, and machine learning. Every discovery cohort repertoire had been produced on one sequencing platform. Because of strong linkage in the cohort, roughly five DR-DQ haplotypes were treated as single units for association and clustering. A separate validation cohort of 100 to 150 different subjects was used in addition to the approximately 700-subject first cohort. Among the roughly 400 genotyped donors, around 81% belonged to the genetic ancestry cluster associated with self-reported Caucasian donors. The later analysis used no new phenotypic data to find candidate immune exposures, relying instead on TCR beta sequences and their occurrence across donors. Typing coverage varied by locus: about 620-640 donors for A, B, C, DRB1 and DQB1; roughly 510 for DQA1; around 570 for DPA1; approximately 470 for DPB1. To study patterns of TCR occurrence, a later analysis re-analyzed previously published TCR beta repertoires from under 750 donors and added high-resolution HLA genotyping. An earlier analysis of 587 of the donors applied high-throughput TCR beta sequencing to assess whether each TCR beta V gene segment acted as functional or pseudogenic. A later genetic analysis took genome-wide SNP genotypes for about 55% of the 666 donors and used that subset as a discovery cohort. An early release that covered more than 550 HLA-typed donors contained approximately 300 gigabases of sequencing data and tens of millions of unique TCR sequences. HLA typing included class I and class II loci at four-digit resolution. Donor age, sex, ethnicity and CMV serostatus were compiled together with the repertoire data. The study used immunosequencing to profile the T cell repertoires of approximately 650 subjects and linked those repertoires to cytomegalovirus serostatus. The study was designed to test whether signatures of past pathogen exposure could be identified by cataloging public T cell receptors.

V and J are trimmed by 4 bases and 5 bases, and the gene matches miss 5 bases of the junction. The germline V gene supplies CDR1 MGHRA and CDR2 YSYEKL. Spanning cysteine to phenylalanine, the CDR3 consists of 14 amino acids. Just CDR3 DNA is preserved here, 42 bases in frame from base 1. The receptor library was made with the immunoSEQ multiplex PCR assay. For the multiplex PCR, a mixture combining 60 forward primers for TCR Vbeta segments and 13 reverse primers for TCR Jbeta segments was used. The CDR3 region of rearranged TCR beta genes was amplified from genomic DNA with a multiplex PCR assay. Amplified TCR beta libraries were sequenced as 87-base-pair reads on the Illumina HiSeq System. The published analysis was carried out like this. A later analysis counted 65 million to 90 million unique TCR beta chains across the 640 or so repertoires, and some 12 million of these chains were shared by at least two donors. Raw reads were error-corrected and collapsed into unique sequences with a nearest-neighbor algorithm that merged closely related sequences to remove PCR and sequencing errors. V, D and J gene segments were assigned by aligning CDR3 sequences to IMGT reference sequences. For a sequence to be retained, a match of at least six nucleotides was required to both a V gene segment and a J gene segment. Rearrangements were classified as productive when the CDR3 lacked stop codons and remained in frame with V and J, and all other rearrangements were classified as non-productive. CDR3 was defined according to IMGT convention as the region running from the second conserved V-encoded cysteine to the conserved J-encoded phenylalanine. In an earlier analysis of roughly 610 of the donors, sequences lacking an unambiguous match to a single V gene segment were excluded. An earlier analysis of roughly 590 of the donors called V segments functional above 56.7% productive rearrangements and segregating when the between-donor standard deviation exceeded 5%. A statistical classification framework was built for diagnosing cytomegalovirus status from the catalog of TCR beta chain sequences. V and J gene assignment, in a later analysis, came from comparing TCR nucleotide sequences with IMGT/GENE-DB human TR gene sequences. In a later analysis, CDR3 sequences and most-parsimonious VDJ recombination scenarios were assigned using the TCRdist pipeline. In a later analysis, each TCR beta chain was defined by its CDR3 amino acid sequence together with its V-gene family, and reads lacking a unique V-gene family were excluded. As a way to deal with suspected cross-contamination and a sequencing artifact, a later analysis dropped under 600 nucleotide sequences that were highly shared and had low generation probability. In a later analysis, a clonal expansion index was calculated for each public chain from normalized within-repertoire ranks of inferred template counts. In a later analysis, generation probabilities were computed with a VDJ recombination model fitted to out-of-frame rearrangements, and the resulting probabilities were checked against IGoR. In a later analysis, hypergeometric tests were used to score TCR-TCR, TCR-HLA and TCR-CMV co-occurrence, with a repertoire-size bias correction applied to TCR pairs. False discovery rates were estimated in a later analysis by permuting HLA or CMV assignments 20 times. A later analysis grouped co-occurring TCRs with DBSCAN, adding TCRdist sequence similarity when clustering within HLA-allele-positive subsets. Co-occurrence clustering excluded repertoires with fewer than 30,000 or more than 120,000 public chains, plus five with anomalous nucleotide sharing. Not all clones reach the TCRdb copy of this immuneACCESS table, which keeps in-frame sequences only. Checked studies attribute under half of the gap to unresolved V genes and leave the rest unexplained. For V, J and clone size, that table is used; D and trimming come from the DNA. Across this sample there are under 200,000 clones, with roughly 77% seen only once. The ten most abundant clones make up approximately 0.39% of the sample.

Results and caveats for the whole study, not just this receptor: Some IMGT-functional V segments, including TRBV6-2 and TRBV6-3, could not be told apart with the 87-base-pair reads, so those segments were excluded. The sequencing pipeline was judged likely to have produced a cluster of highly shared sequence variants as a technical artifact. Sequencing depth was assumed to be roughly uniform across donors in the presence/absence analyses, though that assumption may not hold. In a later analysis, 16,951 TCR beta sequences were associated with specific HLA alleles at a false discovery rate of 0.05. In a later analysis, TCR association rates were found to vary across HLA loci, with the most associated TCRs seen for DRB1 alleles and the fewest for HLA-C alleles. The authors suggested that the approach could potentially be extended to other disease states and immunological phenotypes. Linkage disequilibrium might explain the correlated functional status among segregating V segments, but an unknown experimental factor could not be ruled out. The study gave a list of over 150 TCR beta chains associated with cytomegalovirus. Most CMV-associated TCR beta chains appeared to be HLA-restricted in a later analysis, and the HLA associations seemed to be driven largely by CMV exposure. Compared with the approximately 700-donor mean, donors in an Asian-associated ancestry cluster had fewer N-insertions in productive TCRs, according to a later genetic analysis. Immune exposure information for the cohort was limited to CMV serostatus. Several of the top co-occurrence clusters appeared to be linked to parvovirus B19, influenza, CMV and Epstein-Barr virus, according to a later analysis. Only TCR beta chains were sequenced in this cohort, and the absence of alpha or paired-chain data limited detectable features. In a later genetic analysis, a missense DCLRE1C variant was associated with V-gene and J-gene trimming of TCR beta chains, and the association was replicated in an independent cohort. Because some donors lacked HLA typing at each locus, the association tests relied only on the typed subset. The classifier was reported to diagnose cytomegalovirus status with high specificity and sensitivity in both the original and validation cohorts. In an earlier analysis of about 550 of the donors, most TCR beta V segments were observed in productive rearrangements about 90% or about 30% of the time, broadly matching IMGT annotations. In vitro tests confirmed that a few of the cytomegalovirus-associated TCR beta chains recognize cytomegalovirus antigens. While some public TCRs were present in many individuals, most TCR sequences turned up only very rarely across donors. When HLA alleles, especially DR and DQ, strongly co-occurred, TCR associations were difficult to assign to individual alleles. Because counts were too low, seventeen rarely observed V segments, including chromosome 9 orphons, were excluded from the earlier analysis of around 640 of the donors. A further reported finding was that TCR beta sequences accurately predicted the HLA-A and HLA-B alleles for most subjects in the first cohort. In a later analysis, HLA-associated TCR beta chains were found to be more clonally expanded and to have lower generation probabilities than equally common non-associated chains.

The cohort comprised hundreds of healthy bone marrow donors. At the time of sampling, all cohort members were nominally healthy, though unrecorded immune exposures were likely present. The donor was CMV seropositive and belonged to the group of more than 250 seropositive cohort members. A peripheral blood sample was collected from each donor, and TCR beta sequencing was performed on peripheral blood mononuclear cells. The Qiagen DNeasy Blood Extraction Kit was used to extract genomic DNA from the blood cell samples. Sequencing input: PBMCs. The clonotype originates from a male donor in good health and CMV-seropositive. Recombination linked TRBV4-1 to TRBJ1-1; TRBD1 matches 9 bases in the middle. The CDR3 corresponds to CASSPGTGRTEAFF. The DNA sequence is as follows: TGCGCCAGCAGCCCGGGGACAGGGCGGACTGAAGCTTTCTTT.